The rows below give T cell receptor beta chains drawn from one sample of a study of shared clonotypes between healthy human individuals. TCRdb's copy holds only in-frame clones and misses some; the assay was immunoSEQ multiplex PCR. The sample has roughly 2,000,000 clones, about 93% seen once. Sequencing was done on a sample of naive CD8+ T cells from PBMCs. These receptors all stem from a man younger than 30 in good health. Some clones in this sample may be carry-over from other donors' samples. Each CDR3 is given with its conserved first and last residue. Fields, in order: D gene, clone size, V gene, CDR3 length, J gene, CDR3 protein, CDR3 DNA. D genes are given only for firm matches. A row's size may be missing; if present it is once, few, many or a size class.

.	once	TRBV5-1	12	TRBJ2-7	CASRDGTYEQYF	TGCGCCAGCCGAGACGGAACCTACGAGCAGTACTTC
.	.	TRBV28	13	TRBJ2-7	CASSLDSLFEQYF	TGTGCCAGCAGTTTGGACAGCCTTTTCGAGCAGTACTTC
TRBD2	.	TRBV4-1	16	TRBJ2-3	CASSPRGSEKADTQYF	TGCGCCAGCAGCCCCCGCGGGAGCGAGAAAGCAGATACGCAGTATTTT
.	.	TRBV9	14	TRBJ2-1	CASSVDPGLNEQFF	TGTGCCAGCAGCGTAGACCCCGGCCTCAATGAGCAGTTCTTC
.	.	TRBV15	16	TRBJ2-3	CATREARVGATDTQYF	TGTGCCACCCGCGAGGCCAGGGTTGGGGCGACAGATACGCAGTATTTT
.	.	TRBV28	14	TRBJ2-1	CASRELGALNEQFF	TGTGCCAGCAGGGAACTAGGGGCCTTGAATGAGCAGTTCTTC
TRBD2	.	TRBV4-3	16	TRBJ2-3	CASSPTLLASPDTQYF	TGCGCCAGCAGCCCGACTCTACTAGCGTCTCCAGATACGCAGTATTTT
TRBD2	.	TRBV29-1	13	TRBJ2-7	CSVAVGGSHEQYF	TGCAGCGTTGCGGTTGGCGGGAGCCACGAGCAGTACTTC
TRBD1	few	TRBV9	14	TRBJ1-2	CASSAGQGLGGYTF	TGTGCCAGCAGCGCAGGACAGGGTTTAGGTGGCTACACCTTC
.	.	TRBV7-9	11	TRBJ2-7	CASSLLYEQYF	TGTGCCAGCAGCTTACTCTACGAGCAGTACTTC
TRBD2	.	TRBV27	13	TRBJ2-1	CASTPSGANEQFF	TGTGCCAGCACCCCCAGCGGGGCCAATGAGCAGTTCTTC
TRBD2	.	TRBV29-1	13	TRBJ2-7	CSVALADSYEQYF	TGCAGCGTTGCGCTAGCGGATTCGTACGAGCAGTACTTC
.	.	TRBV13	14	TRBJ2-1	CASSVLSGSNEQFF	TGTGCCAGCAGCGTACTATCAGGGTCCAATGAGCAGTTCTTC
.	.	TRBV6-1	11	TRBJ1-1	CASTRWGEAFF	TGTGCCAGCACCAGGTGGGGTGAAGCTTTCTTT
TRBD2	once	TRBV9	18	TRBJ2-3	CASSVGSGRPSSTDTQYF	TGTGCCAGCAGCGTAGGTAGCGGGAGGCCCTCTAGCACAGATACGCAGTATTTT